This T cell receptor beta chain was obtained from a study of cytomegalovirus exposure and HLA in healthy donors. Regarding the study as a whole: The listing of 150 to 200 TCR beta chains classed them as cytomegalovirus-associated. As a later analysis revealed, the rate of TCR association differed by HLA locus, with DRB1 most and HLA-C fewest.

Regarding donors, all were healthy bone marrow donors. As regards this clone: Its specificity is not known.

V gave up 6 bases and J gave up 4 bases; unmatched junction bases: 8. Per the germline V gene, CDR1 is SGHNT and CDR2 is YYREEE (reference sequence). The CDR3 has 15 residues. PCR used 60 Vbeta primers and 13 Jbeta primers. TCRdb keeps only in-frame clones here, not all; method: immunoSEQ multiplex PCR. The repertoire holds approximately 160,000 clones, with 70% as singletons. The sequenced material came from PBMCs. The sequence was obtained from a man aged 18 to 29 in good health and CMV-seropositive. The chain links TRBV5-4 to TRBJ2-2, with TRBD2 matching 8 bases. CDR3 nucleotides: TGTGCCAGCACAGAGCGGGAGAGCAGCACCGGGGAGCTGTTTTTT. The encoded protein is CASTERESSTGELFF.